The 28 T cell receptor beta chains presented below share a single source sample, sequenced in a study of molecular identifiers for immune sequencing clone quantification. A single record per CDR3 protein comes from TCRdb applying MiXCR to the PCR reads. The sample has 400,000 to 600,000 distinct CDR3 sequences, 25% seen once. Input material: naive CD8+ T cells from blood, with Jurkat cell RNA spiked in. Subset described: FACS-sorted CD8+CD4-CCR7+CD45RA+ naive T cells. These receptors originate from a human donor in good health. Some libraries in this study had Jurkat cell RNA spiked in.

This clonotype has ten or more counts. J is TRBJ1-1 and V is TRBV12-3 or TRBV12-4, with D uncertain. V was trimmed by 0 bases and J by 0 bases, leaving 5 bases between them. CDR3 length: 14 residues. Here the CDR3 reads CASSLADLNTEAFF. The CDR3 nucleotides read TGTGCCAGCAGTTTAGCGGACCTGAACACTGAAGCTTTCTTT.

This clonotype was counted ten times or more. DNA for the CDR3: TGTGCCTGGAGCTCTCGTCGGCCTGAAGCTTTCTTT. This encodes CAWSSRRPEAFF. V gene TRBV30 combines with J gene TRBJ1-1; D unclear. There are 12 residues in the CDR3. Germline assignment: CDR1 GTSNPN and CDR2 SVGIG (reference sequence). Trimming removed 3 bases at V and 6 bases at J, with 11 bases between.

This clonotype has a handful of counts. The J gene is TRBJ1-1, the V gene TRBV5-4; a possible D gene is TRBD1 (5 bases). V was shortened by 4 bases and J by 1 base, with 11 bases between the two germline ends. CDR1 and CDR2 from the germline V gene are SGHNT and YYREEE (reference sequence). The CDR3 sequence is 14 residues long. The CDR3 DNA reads TGTGCCAGCAGCATAGGGGCGGAGAACACTGAAGCTTTCTTT. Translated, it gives CASSIGAENTEAFF.

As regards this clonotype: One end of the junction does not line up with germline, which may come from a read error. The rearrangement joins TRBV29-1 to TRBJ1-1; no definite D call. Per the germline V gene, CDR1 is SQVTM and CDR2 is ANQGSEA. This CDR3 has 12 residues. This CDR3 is CGVGLLGTEAFF. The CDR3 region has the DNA TGCGGCGTTGGACTTTTGGGGACTGAAGCTTTCTTT.

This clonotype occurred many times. CDR3 protein: CSVEDRTGDHYTF. CDR3 DNA sequence: TGCAGCGTTGAAGATAGAACAGGAGATCACTACACCTTC. The V and J genes are TRBV29-1 and TRBJ1-2, with D possibly TRBD1 on 5 matching bases. CDR1 SQVTM and CDR2 ANQGSEA come from the germline V gene. The CDR3 contains 13 residues. The ends were cut back, 0 bases at V and 10 bases at J, with 15 bases in the middle.

DNA of the CDR3: TGTGCCAGCAGCCAAAGGGGACAGGACACTGAAGCTTTCTTT. Encoded protein: CASSQRGQDTEAFF. The chain joins TRBV13 to TRBJ1-1; 8 nucleotides match TRBD1. The V segment lost 5 bases and the J segment 3 bases; nucleotides outside the gene matches: 5. This CDR3 has 14 residues. Germline CDR1 PRHDT, CDR2 FYEKMQ (reference sequence). The variable domain in full, with the rest retrieved from reference TRBV13 and TRBJ1-1, is AAGVIQSPRHLIKEKRETATLKCYPIPRHDTVYWYQQGPGQDPQFLISFYEKMQSDKGSIPDRFSAQQFSDYHSELNMSSLELGDSALYFCASSQRGQDTEAFFGQGTRLTVV.

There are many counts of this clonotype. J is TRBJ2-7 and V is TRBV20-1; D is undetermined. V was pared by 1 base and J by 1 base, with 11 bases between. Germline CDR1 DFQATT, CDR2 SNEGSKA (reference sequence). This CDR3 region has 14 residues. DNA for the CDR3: TGCAGTGCTAGAGGGTATGTTGGATCCTACGAGCAGTACTTC. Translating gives CSARGYVGSYEQYF.

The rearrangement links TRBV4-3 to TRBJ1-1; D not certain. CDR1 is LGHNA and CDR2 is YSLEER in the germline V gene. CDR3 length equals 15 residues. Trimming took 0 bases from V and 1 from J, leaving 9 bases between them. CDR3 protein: CASSQDGVENTEAFF. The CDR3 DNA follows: TGCGCCAGCAGCCAAGATGGCGTGGAGAACACTGAAGCTTTCTTT.

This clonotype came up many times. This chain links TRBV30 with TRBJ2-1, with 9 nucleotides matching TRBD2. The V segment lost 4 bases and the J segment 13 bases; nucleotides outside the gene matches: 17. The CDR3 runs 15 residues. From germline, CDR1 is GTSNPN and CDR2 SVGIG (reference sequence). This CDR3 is CAWTLDFSGSGTQFF. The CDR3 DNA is TGTGCCTGGACCTTGGACTTTAGCGGGAGTGGTACTCAGTTCTTC. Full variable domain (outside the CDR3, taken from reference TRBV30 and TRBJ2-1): SQTIHQWPATLVQPVGSPLSLECTVEGTSNPNLYWYRQAAGRGLQLLFYSVGIGQISSEVPQNLSASRPQDRQFILSSKKLLLSDSGFYLCAWTLDFSGSGTQFFGPGTRLTVL.

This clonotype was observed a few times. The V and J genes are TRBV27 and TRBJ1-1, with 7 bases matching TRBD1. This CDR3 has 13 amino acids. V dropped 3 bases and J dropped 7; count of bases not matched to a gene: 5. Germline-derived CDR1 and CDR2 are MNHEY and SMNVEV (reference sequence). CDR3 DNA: TGTGCCAGCAGTTTTCAGGGGGGCGGTGAAGCTTTCTTT. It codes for CASSFQGGGEAFF.

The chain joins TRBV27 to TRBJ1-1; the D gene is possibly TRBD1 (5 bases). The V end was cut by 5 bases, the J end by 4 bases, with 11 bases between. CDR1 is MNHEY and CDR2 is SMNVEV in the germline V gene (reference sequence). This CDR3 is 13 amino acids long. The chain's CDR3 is CASSAQGGTEAFF. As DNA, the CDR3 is TGTGCCAGCAGTGCTCAGGGAGGCACTGAAGCTTTCTTT.

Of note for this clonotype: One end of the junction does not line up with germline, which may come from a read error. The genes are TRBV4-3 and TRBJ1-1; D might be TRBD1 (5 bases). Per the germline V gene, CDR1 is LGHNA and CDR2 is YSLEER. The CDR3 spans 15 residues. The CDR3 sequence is CASSQDPGQSTEAYF. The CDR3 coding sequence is TGCGCCAGCAGCCAAGATCCGGGGCAGTCGACTGAAGCTTACTTT.

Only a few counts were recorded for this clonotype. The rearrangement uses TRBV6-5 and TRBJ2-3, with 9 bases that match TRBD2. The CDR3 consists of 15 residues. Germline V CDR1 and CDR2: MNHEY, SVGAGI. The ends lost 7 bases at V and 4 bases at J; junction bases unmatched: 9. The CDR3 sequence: CASMIASGVADTQYF. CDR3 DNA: TGTGCCAGCATGATCGCTAGCGGGGTCGCAGATACGCAGTATTTT.

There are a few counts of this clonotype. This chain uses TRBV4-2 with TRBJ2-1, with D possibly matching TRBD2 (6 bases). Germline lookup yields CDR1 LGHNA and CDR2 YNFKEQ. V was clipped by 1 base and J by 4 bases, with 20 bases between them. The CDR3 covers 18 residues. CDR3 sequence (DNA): TGTGCCAGCAGCCAAGTGGCGCCGGGAGACGCCAGATACAATGAGCAGTTCTTC. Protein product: CASSQVAPGDARYNEQFF.

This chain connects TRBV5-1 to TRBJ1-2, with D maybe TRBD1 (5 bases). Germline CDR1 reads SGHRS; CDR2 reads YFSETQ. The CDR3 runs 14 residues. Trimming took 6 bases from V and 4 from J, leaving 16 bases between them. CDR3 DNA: TGCGCCAGCAACCCCGGGGGTACCGGCTATGGCTACACCTTC. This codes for CASNPGGTGYGYTF.

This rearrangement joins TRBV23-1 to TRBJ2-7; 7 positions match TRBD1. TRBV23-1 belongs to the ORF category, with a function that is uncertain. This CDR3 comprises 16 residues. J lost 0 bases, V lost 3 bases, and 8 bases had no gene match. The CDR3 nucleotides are TGCGCCAGCAGTCATATGGGACAGCTTAGCTCCTACGAGCAGTACTTC. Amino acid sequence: CASSHMGQLSSYEQYF.

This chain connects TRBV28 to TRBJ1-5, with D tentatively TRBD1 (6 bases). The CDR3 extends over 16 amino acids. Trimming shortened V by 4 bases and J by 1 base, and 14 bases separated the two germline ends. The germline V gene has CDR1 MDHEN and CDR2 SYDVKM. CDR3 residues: CASSYIHRVSNQPQHF. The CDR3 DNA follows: TGTGCCAGCAGTTATATACACAGGGTGAGCAATCAGCCCCAGCATTTT.

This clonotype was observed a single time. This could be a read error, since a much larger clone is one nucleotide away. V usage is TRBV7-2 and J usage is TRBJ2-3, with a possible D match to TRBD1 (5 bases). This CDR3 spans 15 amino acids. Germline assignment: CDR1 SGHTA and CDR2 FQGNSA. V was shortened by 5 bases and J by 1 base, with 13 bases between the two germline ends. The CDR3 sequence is CASSDKGPGTDTQYF. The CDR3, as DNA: TGTGCCAGCAGCGACAAGGGGCCGGGCACAGATACGCAGTATTTT. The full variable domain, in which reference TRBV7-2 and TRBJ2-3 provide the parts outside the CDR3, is GAGVSQSPSNKVTEKGKDVELRCDPISGHTALYWYRQSLGQGLEFLIYFQGNSAPDKSGLPSDRFSAERTGGSVSTLTIQRTQQEDSAVYLCASSDKGPGTDTQYFGPGTRLTVL.

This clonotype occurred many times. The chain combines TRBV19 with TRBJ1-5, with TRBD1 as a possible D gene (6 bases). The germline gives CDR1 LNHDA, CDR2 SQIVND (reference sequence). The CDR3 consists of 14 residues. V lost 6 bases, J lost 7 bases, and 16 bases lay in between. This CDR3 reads CASRSGGTGQPQHF. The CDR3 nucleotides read TGTGCCAGTAGATCTGGGGGCACGGGGCAGCCCCAGCATTTT. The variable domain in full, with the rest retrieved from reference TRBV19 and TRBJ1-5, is DGGITQSPKYLFRKEGQNVTLSCEQNLNHDAMYWYRQDPGQGLRLIYYSQIVNDFQKGDIAEGYSVSREKKESFPLTVTSAQKNPTAFYLCASRSGGTGQPQHFGDGTRLSIL.

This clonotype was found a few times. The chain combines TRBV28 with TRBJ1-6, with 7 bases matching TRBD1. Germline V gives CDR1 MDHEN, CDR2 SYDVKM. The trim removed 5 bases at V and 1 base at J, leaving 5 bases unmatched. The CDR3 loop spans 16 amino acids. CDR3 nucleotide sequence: TGTGCCAGCAGTGAACTACAGGGGTCCTATAATTCACCCCTCCACTTT. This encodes CASSELQGSYNSPLHF. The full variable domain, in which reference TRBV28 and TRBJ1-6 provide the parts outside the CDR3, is DVKVTQSSRYLVKRTGEKVFLECVQDMDHENMFWYRQDPGLGLRLIYFSYDVKMKEKGDIPEGYSVSREKKERFSLILESASTNQTSMYLCASSELQGSYNSPLHFGNGTRLTVT.

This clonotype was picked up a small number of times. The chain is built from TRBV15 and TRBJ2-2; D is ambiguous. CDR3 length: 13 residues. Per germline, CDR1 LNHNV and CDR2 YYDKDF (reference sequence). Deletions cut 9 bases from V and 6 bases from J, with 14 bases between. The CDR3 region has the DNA TGTGCCACAACCACGTTCGGGCCCGGGGAGCTGTTTTTT. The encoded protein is CATTTFGPGELFF.

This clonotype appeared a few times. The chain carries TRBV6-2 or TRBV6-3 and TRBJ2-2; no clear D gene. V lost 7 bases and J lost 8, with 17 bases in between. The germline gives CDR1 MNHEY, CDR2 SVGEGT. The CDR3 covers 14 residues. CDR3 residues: CASTSQFIGGELFF. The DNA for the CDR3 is TGTGCCAGCACTTCCCAATTTATTGGTGGGGAGCTGTTTTTT.

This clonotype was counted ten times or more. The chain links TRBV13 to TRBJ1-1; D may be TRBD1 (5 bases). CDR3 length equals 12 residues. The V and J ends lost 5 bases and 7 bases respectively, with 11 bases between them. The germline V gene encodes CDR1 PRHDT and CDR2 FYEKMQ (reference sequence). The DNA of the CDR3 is TGTGCCAGCAGCCCGACCAGGGTTGAAGCTTTCTTT. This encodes CASSPTRVEAFF.

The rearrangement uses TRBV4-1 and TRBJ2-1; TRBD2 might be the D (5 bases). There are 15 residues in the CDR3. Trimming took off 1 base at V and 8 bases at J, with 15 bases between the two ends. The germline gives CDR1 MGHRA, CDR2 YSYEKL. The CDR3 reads CASSQVTGVVDEQFF. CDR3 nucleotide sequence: TGCGCCAGCAGCCAAGTCACCGGGGTGGTGGATGAGCAGTTCTTC.

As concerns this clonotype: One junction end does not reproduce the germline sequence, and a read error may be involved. This CDR3 reads CASSYPSRLVQEAQYF. Written as DNA, the CDR3 is TGTGCCAGCAGCTACCCTAGTAGGCTCGTACAAGAGGCCCAGTACTTC. The chain uses TRBV7-2 and TRBJ2-5; no reliable D call. Looked up from germline, CDR1 is SGHTA and CDR2 is FQGNSA. The CDR3 consists of 16 residues.

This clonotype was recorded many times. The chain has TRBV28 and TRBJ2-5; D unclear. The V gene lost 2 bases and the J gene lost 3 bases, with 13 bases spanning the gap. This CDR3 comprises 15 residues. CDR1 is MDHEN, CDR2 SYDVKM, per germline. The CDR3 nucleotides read TGTGCCAGCAGTTTACCCACAGACACCGAAGAGACCCAGTACTTC. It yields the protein CASSLPTDTEETQYF.

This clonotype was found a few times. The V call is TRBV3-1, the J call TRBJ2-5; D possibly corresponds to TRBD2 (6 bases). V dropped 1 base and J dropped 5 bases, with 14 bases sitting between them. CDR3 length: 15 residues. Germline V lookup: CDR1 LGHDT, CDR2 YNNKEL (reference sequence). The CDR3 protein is CASSQGGGLGETQYF. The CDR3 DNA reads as TGTGCCAGCAGCCAAGGTGGAGGGCTCGGGGAGACCCAGTACTTC.

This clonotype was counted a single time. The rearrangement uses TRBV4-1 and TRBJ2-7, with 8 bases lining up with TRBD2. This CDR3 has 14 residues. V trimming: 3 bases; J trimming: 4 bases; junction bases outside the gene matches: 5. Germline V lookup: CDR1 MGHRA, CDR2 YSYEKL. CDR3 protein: CASSHQAGEYEQYF. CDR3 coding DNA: TGCGCCAGCAGCCATCAAGCGGGGGAATACGAGCAGTACTTC.